The source of this TCR beta chain is a study of T cell clonality in common variable immunodeficiency. Patients had low serum IgG, IgA and/or IgM and specific antibody deficiency. Study-wide results and caveats: Fewer deletions and N-nucleotide insertions were reportedly seen in common variable immunodeficiency TCR beta sequences.

There are many counts of this clone. Its antigen is unidentified. Other DNA sequences within the sample encode an identical CDR3. Equal genomic DNA amounts from CVID and control samples were sequenced. The assay was immunoSEQ multiplex PCR, and TCRdb's table has in-frame clones only and misses some. The sample was found to contain 7,000 to 9,500 clones, and every one recurs. The sample consisted of peripheral blood mononuclear cells. This receptor was identified in a human donor with common variable immunodeficiency.

The CDR3 here is CASTLGLLYEQYF. CDR3 DNA, as far as it was read: TGTGCCAGTACCTTGGGGCTCCTATACGAG. The chain uses TRBV19 and TRBJ2-7; D is perhaps TRBD1 (5 bases). The read gets to within 3 residues of the CDR3 end, and the germline J gene fills in the rest. The CDR3 consists of 13 residues. Germline V CDR1 and CDR2: LNHDA, SQIVND (reference sequence). V was clipped by 7 bases and J by 4 bases, with 14 bases between them.